This T cell receptor beta chain was sequenced in a study of blood T cell repertoires in COVID-19 (dated by TCRdb to between 2020 and 2021). For the wider study: Collaborator samples came from the United States, Italy and Spain and covered acute and convalescent phases of COVID-19. The material from the prospective study consisted of cDNA or gDNA derived from T cells, B-cell-depleted T cells, or PBMCs. The sample metadata nearly always contained a de-identified subject ID, COVID-19 status, age in years and sex. Subjects who had been exposed to COVID-19, were actively infected with it, or had recovered from it provided the deeply sampled blood TCRbeta repertoires that made up the dataset. The repertoires were released in a freely available public database intended as a resource for research on the immune response to SARS-CoV-2. Where available, HLA class I and class II types were taken from metadata supplied by the sample provider and were not determined by assay-based typing. The samples were drawn from the first 160 participants of the ongoing ImmuneRACE study and from 1,254 subjects provided by 6 global collaborators. The investigation overall reported the following: The quantity of clinical and demographic metadata differed by source and by participant and was supplied without curation.

Whole blood was collected in K2EDTA tubes by collaborating institutions according to the institutions' own protocols. For TCRbeta analysis, collaborators shipped samples in one of three forms: frozen whole blood, isolated PBMCs, or DNA extracted from either of those sample types. CDR1 and CDR2 are read off the germline V gene (reference sequence) as SSHAT and FNYEAQ. Including cysteine and phenylalanine, the CDR3 has 16 amino acids. The only DNA kept is the CDR3, 48 bases in frame from the first base. The immunoSEQ Assay, a bias-controlled multiplex PCR, was used to amplify TCRbeta CDR3 regions from genomic DNA. The study's processing was this. Nucleated cell counts per sample were estimated from amplification of reference gene primers within the assay. Sequence reads were collapsed and filtered to measure the absolute abundance of every unique TCRbeta CDR3 rearrangement. For each sample, productive Simpson clonality was calculated as the square root of Simpson's diversity index over productive rearrangements. Entries here come from immuneACCESS through TCRdb and include only in-frame sequences with V and J called. Some clones fail to appear in such tables; in the studies checked, an unresolved V gene covers under half of the shortfall, and the cause of the remainder is unknown. The DNA gave D and trimming, while V, J and clone size come from that table. The sample table contains 200,000 to 300,000 clones; only one count was recorded for around 90% of them. The leading ten clones occupy roughly 0.8% of the sample.

Notes on this clone: Its antigen target is currently unknown. The junction shows a germline mismatch at one end, possibly a read error.

This receptor was obtained from a woman in her twenties or thirties with acute or convalescent COVID-19. Here the chain combines TRBV7-7 and TRBJ2-1; TRBD1 agrees with 7 junctional bases. The source material was peripheral blood. CDR3 loop: CASSPGQPSSYNEQFF. The base sequence is TGTGCTAGCAGCCCGGGACAGCCCAGCTCCTACAATGAGCAGTTCTTC.